This T cell receptor (beta chain) was retrieved from a study of graft-versus-host responses after intestinal transplantation. Sequencing was performed with immunoSEQ multiplex PCR; in TCRdb, only in-frame clones are kept and a portion is missing. Of fewer than 110,000 clones in the sample, 87% were seen once. Study-wide findings and caveats: Allografts from individuals with graft-donor T cell macrochimerism displayed high graft-versus-host to host-versus-graft clonal ratios.

The CDR3 sequence is 10 residues long. The germline gives CDR1 DFQATT, CDR2 SNEGSKA (reference sequence). V was shortened by 3 bases and J by 7 bases, with 4 bases between the two germline ends. Note on this clone: No antigen is known for it.

The sequence was collected from a human donor who was the organ donor for an intestinal transplant. The sample consisted of unstimulated CD4+ T cells sorted from spleen or lymph node cells, taken before transplant. The rearrangement links TRBV20-1 to TRBJ2-1; D ambiguous. CDR3 sequence (DNA): TGCAGTGCTAGCCTGAATGAGCAGTTCTTC. Its protein is CSASLNEQFF.